This T cell receptor (beta chain) originates from a study of shared clonotypes between healthy human individuals. Study context: Per donor, CD8 memory used one plate, CD8 naive used two, CD4 memory used three and CD4 naive used three.

Method: immunoSEQ multiplex PCR; TCRdb's copy keeps in-frame clones and lacks some. The sample consists of about 2.3 million clones, 92% of them appearing once. With respect to this clone: The antigen remains unidentified.

With V trimmed by 4 bases and J by 6 bases, 10 bases remained unmatched. The CDR3 consists of 14 residues. The germline gives CDR1 SGDLS, CDR2 YYNGEE. Study-wide points: Limited genetic and exposure-history diversity came from having few donors.

The donor population consisted of healthy HIV-negative adults with no recent acute infections or vaccinations. The genes are TRBV9 and TRBJ2-7; the match to TRBD2 covers 7 bases. Sequenced: naive CD4+ T cells from PBMCs. Regarding subset: CD45RA+ positively selected. The clonotype originates from a man in his late teens or twenties in good health. Some clones in this sample may be carry-over from other donors' samples. The CDR3 region is CASSPGGRASEQYF. CDR3 sequence (DNA): TGTGCCAGCAGCCCCGGGGGGAGGGCCAGCGAGCAGTACTTC.